This TCR beta chain was found in a study of shared clonotypes between healthy human individuals. Selected positively for CCR7 and CD45RO-negative, naive CD8 cells excluded terminally differentiated effector memory CD45RA+ cells. Trimming removed 5 bases from V and 6 bases from J; junction bases left unmatched: 13. This CDR3 has 16 residues. Germline assignment: CDR1 SGHTA and CDR2 FQGTGA. Sorted-subset replicate PCR reactions contained roughly 210 ng DNA, corresponding to tens of thousands of T cell genomes. Sequencing was performed with immunoSEQ multiplex PCR; in TCRdb, only in-frame clones are kept and a portion is missing. The sample shows a few million clones, about 94% of them seen only once.

The chain uses TRBV7-3 and TRBJ2-3, with 8 bases that match TRBD1. The TCR originated in a man between 18 and 29 years old in good health. Some clones in this sample may be carry-over from other donors' samples. Sequences were obtained from naive CD8+ T cells from PBMCs. The CDR3 loop reads CASSARQGPAEDTQYF. CDR3 bases: TGTGCCAGCAGCGCAAGACAGGGGCCCGCCGAGGATACGCAGTATTTT.